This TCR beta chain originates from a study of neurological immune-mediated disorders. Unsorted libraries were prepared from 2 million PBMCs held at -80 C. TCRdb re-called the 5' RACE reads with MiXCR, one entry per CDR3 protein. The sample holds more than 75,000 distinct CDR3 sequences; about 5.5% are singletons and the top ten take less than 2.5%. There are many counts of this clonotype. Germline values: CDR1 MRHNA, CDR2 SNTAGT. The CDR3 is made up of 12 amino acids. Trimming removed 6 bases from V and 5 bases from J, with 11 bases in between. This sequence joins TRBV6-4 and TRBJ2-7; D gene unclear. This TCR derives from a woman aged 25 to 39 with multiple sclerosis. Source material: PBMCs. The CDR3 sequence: CASRMSPDEQYV. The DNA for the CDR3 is TGTGCCAGCAGAATGAGCCCTGACGAGCAGTACGTC.